These 6 T cell receptor beta chains came from one sample sequenced in a study of T cell changes during pregnancy in multiple sclerosis. Sequencing used immunoSEQ multiplex PCR; TCRdb keeps in-frame clones, though not all of them. This sample has 90,000 to 120,000 clones, with around 92% found just once. The specimen was peripheral blood, collected in the third trimester of pregnancy. The origin of the receptors is a female donor in good health, enrolled as a control in a pregnancy study.

V usage is TRBV7-3 and J usage is TRBJ1-1; D unresolved. Trimming removed 2 bases from V and 5 bases from J, with 18 bases in between. The CDR3 has 16 residues. Germline values: CDR1 SGHTA, CDR2 FQGTGA. The CDR3 protein is CASSLETITPATEAFF. In nucleotides, the CDR3 is TGTGCCAGCAGCTTAGAGACAATCACCCCGGCGACTGAAGCTTTCTTT.

V usage is TRBV7-9 and J usage is TRBJ2-7; 9 bases line up with TRBD1. CDR1 and CDR2 from the germline V gene are SEHNR and FQNEAQ (reference sequence). Trimming took 5 bases from V and 2 from J; bases not matched to a gene: 7. The length of the CDR3 is 15 residues. The CDR3 region has the DNA TGTGCCAGCAGCGAGCGGACAGGGGAGACCTACGAGCAGTACTTC. Translation gives CASSERTGETYEQYF.

This clone was seen a single time. This chain uses TRBV4-3 with TRBJ2-3; 10 bases agree with TRBD2. V lost 2 bases to trimming and J lost 2 bases; unmatched junction nucleotides: 10. The CDR3 totals 18 residues. Germline values: CDR1 LGHNA, CDR2 YSLEER. DNA of the CDR3: TGCGCCAGCAGCCAACAGGGCAGCGGGGGGGTTGACACAGATACGCAGTATTTT. Translation: CASSQQGSGGVDTDTQYF.

This clone has only one observation. This rearrangement joins TRBV5-4 to TRBJ2-3; 8 nucleotides agree with TRBD2. CDR1 is SGHNT and CDR2 is YYREEE in the germline V gene (reference sequence). The V gene end was trimmed by 3 bases and the J gene end by 4 bases; junction bases not matched to a gene: 10. The CDR3 runs to 16 residues. DNA for the CDR3: TGTGCCAGCAGCTCCCGGCGGGGGGCGAGGGCAGATACGCAGTATTTT. It is translated as CASSSRRGARADTQYF.

The rearrangement uses TRBV7-2 and TRBJ1-2; D remains unclear. CDR1 and CDR2 (germline): SGHTA, FQGNSA. The CDR3 is made up of 14 amino acids. The ends were cut back, 1 base at V and 7 bases at J, with 13 bases in the middle. The CDR3: CASSLEPGRSGYTF. CDR3 DNA sequence: TGTGCCAGCAGCTTAGAACCGGGTCGATCTGGCTACACCTTC.

This clone was seen once. The chain links TRBV30 to TRBJ2-1; D perhaps matches TRBD1 (5 bases). V lost 2 bases and J 8 bases, leaving 22 bases between the germline ends. The CDR3 runs 16 residues. The germline V gene has CDR1 GTSNPN and CDR2 SVGIG (reference sequence). The CDR3 nucleotides read TGTGCCTGGAGTTACGGCAGGGTATTAGGAAGGGATGAGCAGTTCTTC. Translated, it gives CAWSYGRVLGRDEQFF.